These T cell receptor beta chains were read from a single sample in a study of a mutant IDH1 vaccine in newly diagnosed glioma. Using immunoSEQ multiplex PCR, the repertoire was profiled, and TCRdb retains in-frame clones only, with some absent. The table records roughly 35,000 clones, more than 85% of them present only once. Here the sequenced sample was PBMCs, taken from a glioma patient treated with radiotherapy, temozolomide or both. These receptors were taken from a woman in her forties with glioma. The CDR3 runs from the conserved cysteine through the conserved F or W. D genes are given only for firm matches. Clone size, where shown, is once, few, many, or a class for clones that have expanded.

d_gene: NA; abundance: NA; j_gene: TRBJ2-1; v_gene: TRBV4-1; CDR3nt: TGCGCCAGCAGCCAAGGGCCCAATGAGCAGTTCTTC; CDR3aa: CASSQGPNEQFF
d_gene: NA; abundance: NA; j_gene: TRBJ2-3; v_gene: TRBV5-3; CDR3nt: TGTGCCAGAAGCTTGGAGGCCTTTCGGACGCAGTATTTT; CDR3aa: CARSLEAFRTQYF
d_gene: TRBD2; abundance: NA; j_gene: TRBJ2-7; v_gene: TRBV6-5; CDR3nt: TGTGCCAGCAGTTTCGTTTCTAGCGGGAAATCCTACGAGCAGTACTTC; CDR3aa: CASSFVSSGKSYEQYF
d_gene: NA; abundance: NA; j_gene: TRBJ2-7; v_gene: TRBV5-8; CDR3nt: TGTGCCAGCAGCTTGGGTGCGTCGGGGGCGGGAAACCTTCGAGACGAGCAGTACTTC; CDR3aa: CASSLGASGAGNLRDEQYF
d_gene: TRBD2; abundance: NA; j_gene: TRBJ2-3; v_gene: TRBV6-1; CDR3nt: TGTGCCAGCAGTGCGAGACTAGCGGGAGGCACCTCCACAGATACGCAGTATTTT; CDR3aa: CASSARLAGGTSTDTQYF
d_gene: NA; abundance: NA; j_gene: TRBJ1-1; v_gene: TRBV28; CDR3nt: TGTGCCAGCATCACCGGGGGGAACACTGAAGCTTTCTTT; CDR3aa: CASITGGNTEAFF
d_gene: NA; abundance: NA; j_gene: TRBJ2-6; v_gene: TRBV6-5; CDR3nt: TGTGCCAGCAGTCTCAGTTACTCTGGGGCCAACGTCCTGACTTTC; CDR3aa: CASSLSYSGANVLTF
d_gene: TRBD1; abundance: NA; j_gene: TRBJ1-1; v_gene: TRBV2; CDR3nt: TGTGCCAGCAGTGGGGACAGTAACACTGAAGCTTTCTTT; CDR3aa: CASSGDSNTEAFF
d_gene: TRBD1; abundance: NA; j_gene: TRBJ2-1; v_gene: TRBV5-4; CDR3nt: TGTGCCAGCAGCTTGGCCCCTGGACAGGGGAACTACAATGAGCAGTTCTTC; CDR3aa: CASSLAPGQGNYNEQFF
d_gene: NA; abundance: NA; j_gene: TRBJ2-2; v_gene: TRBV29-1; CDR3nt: TGCAGCGTTGATGGAGGTAGATTAAACACCGGGGAGCTGTTTTTT; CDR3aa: CSVDGGRLNTGELFF
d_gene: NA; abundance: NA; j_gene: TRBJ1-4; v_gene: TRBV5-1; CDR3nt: TGCGCCAGCAGAAAGGACGTAGCTAATGAAAAACTGTTTTTT; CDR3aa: CASRKDVANEKLFF
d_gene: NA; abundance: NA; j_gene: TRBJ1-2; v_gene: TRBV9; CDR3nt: TGTGCCAGCACCCCGACCTCAGGACAGAACTATGGCTACACCTTC; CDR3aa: CASTPTSGQNYGYTF
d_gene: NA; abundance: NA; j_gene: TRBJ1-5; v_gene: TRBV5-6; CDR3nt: TGTGCCAGCACTCGATGGGGTCGTGGCAATCAGCCCCAGCATTTT; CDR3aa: CASTRWGRGNQPQHF
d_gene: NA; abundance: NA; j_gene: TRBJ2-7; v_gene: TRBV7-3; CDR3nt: TGTGCCAGCAGCTTATATCCGGGCTCCTACGAGCAGTACTTC; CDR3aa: CASSLYPGSYEQYF
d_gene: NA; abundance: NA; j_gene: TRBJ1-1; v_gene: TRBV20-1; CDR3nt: TGCAGTGCTACTACAGGGTTTCGAGCTTTCTTT; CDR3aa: CSATTGFRAFF
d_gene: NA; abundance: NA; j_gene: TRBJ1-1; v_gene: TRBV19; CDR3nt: TGTGCCAGTAGCCCGTCCAACACTGAAGCTTTCTTT; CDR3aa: CASSPSNTEAFF
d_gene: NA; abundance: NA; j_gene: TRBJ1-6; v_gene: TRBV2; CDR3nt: TGTGCCAGCTCGCGGGGGCAGGATTCACCCCTCCACTTT; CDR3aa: CASSRGQDSPLHF
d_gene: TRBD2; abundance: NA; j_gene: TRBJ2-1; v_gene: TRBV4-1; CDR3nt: TGCGCCAGCAGCTCCCGTCTGACGGGGGGGACAATGAAGCAGTTCTTC; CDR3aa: CASSSRLTGGTMKQFF
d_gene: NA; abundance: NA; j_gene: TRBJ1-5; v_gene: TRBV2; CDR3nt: TGTGCCAGCAGTGGGGTTTTTCAGCCCCAGCATTTT; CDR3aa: CASSGVFQPQHF
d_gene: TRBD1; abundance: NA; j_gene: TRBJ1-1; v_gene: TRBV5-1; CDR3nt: TGCGCCAGCAGCGCCCAGACAGGGATGAACACTGAAGCTTTCTTT; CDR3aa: CASSAQTGMNTEAFF
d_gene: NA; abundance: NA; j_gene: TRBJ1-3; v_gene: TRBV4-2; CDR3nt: TGTGCCAGCAGCATCCGCTCTGGAAACACCATATATTTT; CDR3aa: CASSIRSGNTIYF
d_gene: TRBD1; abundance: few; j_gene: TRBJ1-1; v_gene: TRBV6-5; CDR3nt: TGTGCCAGCAGTGGAGGACAGGGGCACACTGAAGCTTTCTTT; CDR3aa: CASSGGQGHTEAFF
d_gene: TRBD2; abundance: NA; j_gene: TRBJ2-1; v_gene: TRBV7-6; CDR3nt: TGTGCCAGCAGCCCAGCCGGACTAGCGGGGGGCAATGAGCAGTTCTTC; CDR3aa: CASSPAGLAGGNEQFF
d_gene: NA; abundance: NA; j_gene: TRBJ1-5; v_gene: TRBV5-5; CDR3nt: TGTGCCAGCAGCTTGGGCGGGGAGCCCCAGCATTTT; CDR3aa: CASSLGGEPQHF
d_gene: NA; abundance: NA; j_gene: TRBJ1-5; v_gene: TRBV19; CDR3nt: TGTGCCAGTAGTATAGATCAGGGGTGGAATCAGCCCCAGCATTTT; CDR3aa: CASSIDQGWNQPQHF
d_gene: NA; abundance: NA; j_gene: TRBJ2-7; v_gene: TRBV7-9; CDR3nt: TGTGCCAGCACCCGATTTGAAAGGGACCGATTCTACGAGCAGTACTTC; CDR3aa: CASTRFERDRFYEQYF
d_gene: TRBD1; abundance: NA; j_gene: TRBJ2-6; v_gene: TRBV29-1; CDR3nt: TGCAGCGTGAGGGGACAGGGGGTACTACCCGGGGCCAACGTCCTGACTTTC; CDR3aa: CSVRGQGVLPGANVLTF
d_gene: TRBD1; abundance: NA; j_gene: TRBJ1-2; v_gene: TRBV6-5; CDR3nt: TGTGCCAGCAGTTCGACAGGGGGCGGAGGCTACACCTTC; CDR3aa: CASSSTGGGGYTF
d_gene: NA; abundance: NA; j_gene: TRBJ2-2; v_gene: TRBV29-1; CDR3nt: TGCAGCGTTCTACTAACAGTGAACACCGGGGAGCTGTTTTTT; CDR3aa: CSVLLTVNTGELFF
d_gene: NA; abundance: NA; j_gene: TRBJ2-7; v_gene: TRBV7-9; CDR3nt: TGTGCCAGCAGCTTAGGTGGAGGCGAGCAGTACTTC; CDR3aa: CASSLGGGEQYF
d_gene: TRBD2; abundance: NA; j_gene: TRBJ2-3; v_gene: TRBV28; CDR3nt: TGTGCCAGCAGTCATATAGCGGGCGGGTCCACAGATACGCAGTATTTT; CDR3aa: CASSHIAGGSTDTQYF
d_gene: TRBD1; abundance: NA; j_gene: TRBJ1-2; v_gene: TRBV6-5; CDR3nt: TGTGCCAGCAGTCAGGGGGCGGCAGATGGCTACACCTTC; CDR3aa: CASSQGAADGYTF
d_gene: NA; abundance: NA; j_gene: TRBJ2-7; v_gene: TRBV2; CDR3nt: TGTGCCAGCAGCGTGACAGGCTACGAGCAGTACTTC; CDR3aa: CASSVTGYEQYF
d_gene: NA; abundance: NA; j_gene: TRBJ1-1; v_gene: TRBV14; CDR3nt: TGTGCCAGCAGCCAAGATTCCCCCCCGGACACTGAAGCTTTCTTT; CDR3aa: CASSQDSPPDTEAFF
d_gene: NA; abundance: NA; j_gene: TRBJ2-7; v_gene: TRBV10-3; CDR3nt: TGTGCCATCAGTGAGTCGGGGGAGGGACAGGATTTC; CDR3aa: CAISESGEGQDF
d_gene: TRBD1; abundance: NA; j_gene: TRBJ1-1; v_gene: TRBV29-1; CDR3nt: TGCAGCGTTGAGGGGACGGGACAGGGGAACACTGAAGCTTTCTTT; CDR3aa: CSVEGTGQGNTEAFF
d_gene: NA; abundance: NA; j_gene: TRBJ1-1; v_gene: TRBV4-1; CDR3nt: TGCGCCAGCAGCCACAGCCTCGGAAGCACTGAAGCTTTCTTT; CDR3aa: CASSHSLGSTEAFF
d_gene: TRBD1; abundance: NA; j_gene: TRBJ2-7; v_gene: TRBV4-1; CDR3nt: TGCGCCAGCAGCGTGCCGGGACAGAGCTCCTACGAGCAGTACTTC; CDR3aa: CASSVPGQSSYEQYF
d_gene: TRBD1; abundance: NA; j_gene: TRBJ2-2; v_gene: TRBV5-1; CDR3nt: TGCGCCAGCAGCAATCCGGGACAGGGCACCGGGGAGCTGTTTTTT; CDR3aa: CASSNPGQGTGELFF
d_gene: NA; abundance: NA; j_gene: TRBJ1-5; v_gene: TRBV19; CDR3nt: TGTGCCAGTAGTATGGCGGCAGGGGTCGGTCAGCCCCAGCATTTT; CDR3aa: CASSMAAGVGQPQHF
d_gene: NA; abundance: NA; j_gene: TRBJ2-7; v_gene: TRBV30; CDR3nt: TGTGCCTGGAGTGACAGGTCCTACGAGCAGTACTTC; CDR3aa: CAWSDRSYEQYF
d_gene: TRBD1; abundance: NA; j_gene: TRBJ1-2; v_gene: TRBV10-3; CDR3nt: TGTGCCATCAGTGAGAGGGTAAGCGGACAGGGGAGCGGCTACACCTTC; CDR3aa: CAISERVSGQGSGYTF
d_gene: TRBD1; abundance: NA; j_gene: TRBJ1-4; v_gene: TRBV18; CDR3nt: TGTGCCAGCTCCAGGACAGGGCCGATCGTCTCTGAAAAACTGTTTTTT; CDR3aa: CASSRTGPIVSEKLFF
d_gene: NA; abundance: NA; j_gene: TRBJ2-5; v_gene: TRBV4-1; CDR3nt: TGCGCCAGCAGCGATATTGGCCAACAAGAGACCCAGTACTTC; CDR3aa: CASSDIGQQETQYF
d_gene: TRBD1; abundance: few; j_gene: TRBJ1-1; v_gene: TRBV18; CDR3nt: TGTGCCAGCTCACCCAACCTCCAGGGGGACACTGAAGCTTTCTTT; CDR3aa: CASSPNLQGDTEAFF
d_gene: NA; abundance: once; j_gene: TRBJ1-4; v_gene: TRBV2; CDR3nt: TGTGCCAGCAGGACCAGGGCGGTTAATGAAAAACTGTTTTTT; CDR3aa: CASRTRAVNEKLFF
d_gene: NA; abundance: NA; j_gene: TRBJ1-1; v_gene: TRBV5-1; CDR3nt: TGCGCCAGCAGCTTTTCACAGATCTCCACTGAAGCTTTCTTT; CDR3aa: CASSFSQISTEAFF